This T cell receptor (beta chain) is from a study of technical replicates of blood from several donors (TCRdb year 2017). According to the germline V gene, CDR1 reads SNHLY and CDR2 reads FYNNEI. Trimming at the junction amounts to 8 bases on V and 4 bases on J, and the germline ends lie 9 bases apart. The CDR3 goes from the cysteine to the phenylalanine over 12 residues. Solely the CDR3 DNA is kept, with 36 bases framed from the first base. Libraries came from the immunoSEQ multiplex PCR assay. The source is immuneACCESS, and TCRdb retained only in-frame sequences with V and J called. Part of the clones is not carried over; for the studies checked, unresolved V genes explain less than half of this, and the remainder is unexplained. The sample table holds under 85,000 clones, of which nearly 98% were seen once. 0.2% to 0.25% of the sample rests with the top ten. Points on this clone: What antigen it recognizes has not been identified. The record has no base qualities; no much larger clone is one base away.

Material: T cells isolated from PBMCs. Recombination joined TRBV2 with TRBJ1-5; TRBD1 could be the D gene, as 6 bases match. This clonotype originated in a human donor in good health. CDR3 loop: CASGQPNQPQHF. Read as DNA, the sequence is TGTGCCAGCGGACAGCCTAATCAGCCCCAGCATTTT. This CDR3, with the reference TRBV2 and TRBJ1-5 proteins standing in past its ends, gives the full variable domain EPEVTQTPSHQVTQMGQEVILRCVPISNHLYFYWYRQILGQKVEFLVSFYNNEISEKSEIFDDQFSVERPDGSNFTLKIRSTKLEDSAMYFCASGQPNQPQHFGDGTRLSIL.